The source of this T cell receptor beta chain is a study of radiotherapy plus CTLA-4 blockade in lung cancer. Study conclusions and caveats: Tumor-derived TCR clones expanded in blood after radiotherapy plus ipilimumab. Together with interferon-beta, which increased in serum after radiation, early dynamic changes in blood T cell clones were reportedly the best predictors of response.

TCRdb's copy holds only in-frame clones and misses some; the assay was immunoSEQ multiplex PCR. The sample carries tens of thousands of clones, more than 70% recorded once. Chemo-refractory metastatic non-small-cell lung cancer patients were treated with focal radiation plus CTLA-4 blockade with ipilimumab. Germline V lookup: CDR1 MNHEY, CDR2 SMNVEV (reference sequence). V lost 3 bases and J 10 bases, leaving 10 bases between the germline ends. This CDR3 has 13 amino acids. On this clone itself: As yet, its antigen is unknown.

This sequence joins TRBV27 and TRBJ1-6; D gene unclear. This TCR was recovered from a human donor with non-small cell lung cancer who had a complete response to radiotherapy plus ipilimumab. Here the sequenced sample was peripheral blood, taken from a patient treated with radiotherapy plus ipilimumab. As DNA, the CDR3 is TGTGCCAGCAGTTTGAGCATCTACTCACCCCTCCACTTT. It codes for CASSLSIYSPLHF.